The rows below give T cell receptor beta chains drawn from one sample of a study of T cell repertoires in cytomegalovirus infection. TCRdb fed the reads into MiXCR, producing one record per CDR3 protein. The sample has about 900,000 distinct CDR3 sequences; about 33% are singletons. Their antigen targets remain unknown. The sequenced sample was cultured CD8+ T cells from PBMCs, obtained from culture after CMV antigen stimulation. These receptors were taken from a human donor in good health (CMV status not recorded). Some clones in this sample may be carry-over from other donors' samples. Both conserved end residues are part of each CDR3. The order of the fields is D gene, V gene, clone size, J gene, CDR3 DNA, CDR3 protein. The D gene is left open where the match is weak. Not all rows give a size; the values are once, few, many and, for expanded clones, a class.

-	TRBV20-1	few	TRBJ1-1	TGCAGTGCTAGGGGCGGGGGGAGCAAGAACACTGAAGCTTTCTTT	CSARGGGSKNTEAFF
-	TRBV2	-	TRBJ1-1	TGTGCCAGCAGTGAAGCGCTTCGATCATGGCCAATTGAAGCTTTCTTT	CASSEALRSWPIEAFF
-	TRBV7-6	few	TRBJ2-2	TGTGCCAGCAGCTTATGGTCCGGGGAGCTGTTTTTT	CASSLWSGELFF
-	TRBV27	few	TRBJ2-3	TGTGCCAGCAGCTGGACGGCAGGGGCGATCAGGGAAGATACGCAGTATTTT	CASSWTAGAIREDTQYF
TRBD1	TRBV12-3/TRBV12-4	few	TRBJ1-1	TGTGCCAGCAGTCCCGGACAGGGTATTACTGAAGCTTTCTTT	CASSPGQGITEAFF
-	TRBV5-6	-	TRBJ2-2	TGTGCCAGCAGCAAAACGTTTCGAGGTCGGGAGCTGTTTTTT	CASSKTFRGRELFF
-	TRBV7-6	many	TRBJ2-5	TGTGCCAGCAGCCCGGATTACCAAGAGACCCAGTACTTC	CASSPDYQETQYF
TRBD2	TRBV6-2/TRBV6-3	-	TRBJ2-3	TGTGCCAGCAGTATTGGACTAGCGGCTAGCACAGATACGCAGTATTTT	CASSIGLAASTDTQYF
-	TRBV19	-	TRBJ2-1	TGTGCCAGTAGTATGGGGGTGGGTTTAGGAGAGCTTGGTGAGCAGTTCTTC	CASSMGVGLGELGEQFF
-	TRBV7-6	many	TRBJ2-5	TGTGCCAGCAGCTTTTGGGACCCCGGGGTGCAAGAGACCCAGTACTTC	CASSFWDPGVQETQYF
TRBD1	TRBV29-1	once	TRBJ2-7	TGCAGCGTCGCAGGGGGTTCCTCCTACGAGCAGTACTTC	CSVAGGSSYEQYF
-	TRBV12-5	-	TRBJ1-2	TGTGCTAGTGGTTTGGCAAGGAGAGGGGCTGGCTACACCTTC	CASGLARRGAGYTF
-	TRBV28	few	TRBJ1-1	TGTGCCAGCAGTCGTGACGGCAGGGGCAATGAAGCTTTCTTT	CASSRDGRGNEAFF
TRBD1	TRBV28	many	TRBJ2-2	TGTGCCAGCAGTTCAGGGGACAGGGACACCGGGGAGCTGTTTTTT	CASSSGDRDTGELFF
-	TRBV12-5	-	TRBJ2-6	TGTGCTAGTGGTTTGTCCCGGGCCAACGTCCTGACTTTC	CASGLSRANVLTF
-	TRBV7-4	few	TRBJ1-2	TGTGCCAGCCCCTCCGGGGCCGGGACACCCTCCTTGTATGGCTACACCTTC	CASPSGAGTPSLYGYTF
TRBD2	TRBV7-9	-	TRBJ2-2	TGTGCCAGCAGCCCCGGACTAGAGGGCACCGGGGAGCTGTTTTTT	CASSPGLEGTGELFF
TRBD1	TRBV27	few	TRBJ1-1	TGTGCCAGCAGTCCCTCGACAGGGGAAGTTGACACTGAAGCTTTCTTT	CASSPSTGEVDTEAFF
TRBD1	TRBV12-3/TRBV12-4	-	TRBJ1-6	TGTGCCAGCAGTAACTTCAGACAGGGGATGCCACCCCTCCACTTT	CASSNFRQGMPPLHF
-	TRBV7-3	once	TRBJ2-3	TGTGCCAGCACCCCTTACCCTGGTTCCGAGAAATATACGCAGTATTTT	CASTPYPGSEKYTQYF
-	TRBV6-1	few	TRBJ1-1	TGTGCCAGCAACGGCTGGGGCCAGGGCACTGAAGCTTTCTTT	CASNGWGQGTEAFF
TRBD1	TRBV5-4	few	TRBJ1-1	TGTGCCAGCAGCCCCGACAGGGACGACACTGAAGCTTTCTTT	CASSPDRDDTEAFF
-	TRBV7-8	many	TRBJ2-2	TGTGCCAGCAGCTTAGTGGGCATGAACACCGGGGAGCTGTTTTTT	CASSLVGMNTGELFF
TRBD2	TRBV7-7	few	TRBJ2-1	TGTGCTAGCAGCCTTTGGACTAGCGGGGGGGAGCAGTTCTTC	CASSLWTSGGEQFF
-	TRBV2	few	TRBJ1-1	TGTGCCAGCAAAAGCAGAAACACTGAAGCTTTCTTT	CASKSRNTEAFF
-	TRBV7-4	-	TRBJ1-3	TGTGCCAGCAGCTTAGGAGACTGGGTAGACACCATATATTTT	CASSLGDWVDTIYF